Following are 32 T cell receptor beta chains from one sample sequenced in a study of T cells in Graves' hyperthyroidism and ophthalmopathy. TCR beta CDR3 region amplification was performed from RNA transcripts. The HTBI primer set was used in a first-round RT-PCR of the TCR CDR3. TCRdb reprocessed the multiplex PCR reads with MiXCR, giving one entry per CDR3 protein. The sample yields around 240,000 distinct CDR3 sequences, less than 20% seen once. Source material: blood. The receptors originated from a woman aged 18 to 35 with Graves' ophthalmopathy.

In its sample, this clonotype was seen many times. The chain is built from TRBV28 and TRBJ1-2; 7 bases map to TRBD1. Germline V gene lookup returns CDR1 MDHEN and CDR2 SYDVKM. The CDR3 is 14 amino acids. V dropped 2 bases and J dropped 7; count of bases not matched to a gene: 7. The CDR3 sequence: CASSLGGTVGGYTF. Here the CDR3 DNA reads TGTGCCAGCAGTTTAGGGGGGACAGTCGGTGGCTACACCTTC.

At least ten counts were recorded for this clonotype. The chain has TRBV2 and TRBJ1-1; D may be TRBD1 (6 bases). Germline V gene lookup returns CDR1 SNHLY and CDR2 FYNNEI. V was pared by 5 bases and J by 5 bases, with 18 bases between. The CDR3 sequence is 15 residues long. The DNA for the CDR3 is TGTGCCAGCAGTTACCCACAGGGTAAAAGGACTGAAGCTTTCTTT. It translates to CASSYPQGKRTEAFF.

V is TRBV3-1 and J is TRBJ1-2, with 8 nucleotides matching TRBD1. V lost 5 bases and J lost 4; bases outside the gene matches: 6. The CDR3 totals 14 residues. Germline loops: CDR1 LGHDT, CDR2 YNNKEL (reference sequence). The CDR3 nucleotides read TGTGCCAGCAGCACCCGGGACAGGTCCTATGGCTACACCTTC. Amino acid sequence: CASSTRDRSYGYTF.

This clonotype was counted at least ten times. The V and J genes are TRBV6-1 and TRBJ2-2; tentatively, D is TRBD2 (6 bases). The V end was cut by 3 bases, the J end by 11 bases, with 16 bases between. The CDR3 is made up of 14 amino acids. Germline CDR1 MNHNS, CDR2 SASEGT. The CDR3 protein is CASSDRATGRELFF. The CDR3, as DNA: TGTGCCAGCAGTGACAGGGCGACCGGGAGAGAGCTGTTTTTT.

This clonotype has at least ten counts. This rearrangement joins TRBV7-8 to TRBJ2-3; 15 bases agree with TRBD2. This CDR3 has 16 residues. Germline V gene data show CDR1 as SGHVS and CDR2 as FQNEAQ. Germline trimming cut 5 bases from V and 5 bases from J; bases unmatched to any gene: 5. CDR3 sequence (DNA): TGTGCCAGCAGCCGGGGACTAGCGGGAGGAGGAGATACGCAGTATTTT. This encodes CASSRGLAGGGDTQYF.

Many counts were recorded for this clonotype. The V and J genes are TRBV5-1 and TRBJ2-1, with a weak D call TRBD2 (7 bases). Per germline, CDR1 SGHRS and CDR2 YFSETQ. This CDR3 is 15 amino acids long. The ends were cut back, 3 bases at V and 6 bases at J, with 16 bases in the middle. CDR3 sequence: CASSSLGGGANEQFF. In DNA form, the CDR3 reads TGCGCCAGCAGCTCCCTAGGTGGGGGGGCCAATGAGCAGTTCTTC.

This clonotype was recorded at least ten times. The V gene is TRBV2, the J gene TRBJ1-2; tentatively, D is TRBD1 (5 bases). Trimming stripped 5 bases from V and 5 bases from J, with 12 bases between. This CDR3 has 13 residues. Germline V gene data show CDR1 as SNHLY and CDR2 as FYNNEI. CDR3 region: CASSLWDGYGYTF. The CDR3 DNA is TGTGCCAGCAGTCTCTGGGACGGATATGGCTACACCTTC. The full variable domain, its missing parts supplied by reference TRBV2 and TRBJ1-2, is EPEVTQTPSHQVTQMGQEVILRCVPISNHLYFYWYRQILGQKVEFLVSFYNNEISEKSEIFDDQFSVERPDGSNFTLKIRSTKLEDSAMYFCASSLWDGYGYTFGSGTRLTVV.

This clonotype was counted ten times or more. V and J are TRBV28 and TRBJ1-4; no clear D gene. Germline V gene data show CDR1 as MDHEN and CDR2 as SYDVKM. The V end was cut by 5 bases, the J end by 5 bases, with 6 bases between. This CDR3 has 12 residues. The CDR3 region has the DNA TGTGCCAGCAGTATCATCAATGAAAAACTGTTTTTT. It translates to CASSIINEKLFF.

This clonotype was counted many times. This chain uses TRBV12-3 or TRBV12-4 with TRBJ1-4, with 7 bases that match TRBD1. Trimming took 8 bases from V and 8 from J; bases not matched to a gene: 17. This CDR3 has 16 amino acids. CDR3 residues: CASPKGAGDLNEKLFF. In DNA form, the CDR3 reads TGTGCCAGCCCGAAGGGGGCAGGGGACCTTAACGAAAAACTGTTTTTT.

This clonotype was seen at least ten times. The chain joins TRBV27 to TRBJ2-3, with 7 bases fitting TRBD2. The J segment lost 0 bases and the V segment lost 3 bases, leaving 15 bases of the junction unmatched. The CDR3 length is 19 residues. Looked up from germline, CDR1 is MNHEY and CDR2 is SMNVEV (reference sequence). In DNA form, the CDR3 reads TGTGCCAGCAGTTTTGTTCCCAGCGGGGTACGAGCAAGCACAGATACGCAGTATTTT. It is translated as CASSFVPSGVRASTDTQYF.

This clonotype was detected many times. The V gene is TRBV20-1, the J gene TRBJ1-2; a weak D match, TRBD1 (5 bases). This CDR3 comprises 14 residues. Trimming took 5 bases from V and 9 from J, leaving 22 bases between them. Germline lookup yields CDR1 DFQATT and CDR2 SNEGSKA (reference sequence). For the CDR3, the DNA is TGCAGTGCTTCAGACGACGGGGGTCTAGGGCGCTACACCTTC. It is translated as CSASDDGGLGRYTF.

This clonotype was recorded at least ten times. The gene calls are TRBV6-1 and TRBJ2-3, with 8 bases fitting TRBD2. This CDR3 spans 14 amino acids. V dropped 6 bases and J dropped 1; count of bases not matched to a gene: 3. Germline values: CDR1 MNHNS, CDR2 SASEGT. In DNA, the CDR3 is TGTGCCAGCAGCCGTAGCGGGGGCACAGATACGCAGTATTTT. Translated: CASSRSGGTDTQYF.

This clonotype appeared many times. This chain uses TRBV7-4 with TRBJ1-1; D call uncertain. Trimming shortened V by 2 bases and J by 0 bases, and 10 bases separated the two germline ends. CDR3 size: 15 residues. Germline V gene data show CDR1 as SGHVT and CDR2 as SQSDAQ. The CDR3 sequence: CASSLWRAMNTEAFF. For the CDR3, the DNA is TGTGCCAGCAGCTTATGGCGGGCGATGAACACTGAAGCTTTCTTT.

This clonotype was recorded at least ten times. V usage is TRBV30 and J usage is TRBJ1-3, with D possibly TRBD1 on 5 matching bases. Trimming left V 8 bases short and J 2 bases short, with 19 bases between. Germline V gives CDR1 GTSNPN, CDR2 SVGIG (reference sequence). This CDR3 is 15 amino acids long. CDR3 region: CARTISGATGNTIYF. CDR3 DNA sequence: TGTGCCCGAACCATATCCGGGGCGACTGGAAACACCATATATTTT. Complete variable domain (other parts from reference TRBV30 and TRBJ1-3): SQTIHQWPATLVQPVGSPLSLECTVEGTSNPNLYWYRQAAGRGLQLLFYSVGIGQISSEVPQNLSASRPQDRQFILSSKKLLLSDSGFYLCARTISGATGNTIYFGEGSWLTVV.

This clonotype was recorded many times. The chain is built from TRBV19 and TRBJ1-1; D gene uncertain. Between the trimmed V and J ends, which lost 0 bases and 5 bases, there was a span of 10 bases. Germline loops: CDR1 LNHDA, CDR2 SQIVND (reference sequence). This CDR3 is 14 amino acids long. The CDR3 reads CASSIDPWRTEAFF. The CDR3 nucleotides are TGTGCCAGTAGTATAGATCCTTGGCGGACTGAAGCTTTCTTT.

This clonotype occurred a few times. One base away lies a much larger clone, so this may be a sequencing read error. The rearrangement links TRBV11-3 to TRBJ2-2, with D perhaps given as TRBD1 or TRBD2 (5 bases each). Looked up from germline, CDR1 is SGHNT and CDR2 is YENEEA. The CDR3 loop spans 16 amino acids. Here the CDR3 DNA reads TGTGCCAGCAGCTTAGATGGGGGAACCAGGATCGGGGAGCTGTCTTTT. This gives the protein CASSLDGGTRIGELSF.

This clonotype was recorded many times. This chain joins TRBV18 and TRBJ1-1; D gene ambiguous. Germline CDR1 KGHSH, CDR2 LQKENI. Trimming took off 3 bases at V and 2 bases at J, with 10 bases between the two ends. The CDR3 spans 14 residues. DNA of the CDR3: TGTGCCAGCTCACCCGCGGGCGTCAACACTGAAGCTTTCTTT. It specifies CASSPAGVNTEAFF.

This clonotype was observed many times. V usage is TRBV3-1 and J usage is TRBJ2-2; no definite D call. This CDR3 comprises 12 residues. Trimming shortened V by 6 bases and J by 9 bases, and 11 bases separated the two germline ends. Looked up from germline, CDR1 is LGHDT and CDR2 is YNNKEL (reference sequence). CDR3 coding DNA: TGTGCCAGCAGTAAAGGCGGAAGGGAGCTGTTTTTT. This encodes CASSKGGRELFF.

This clonotype was recorded many times. In DNA, the CDR3 is TGTGCCAGCAGCATATTTGCAACTAATGAAAAACTGTTTTTT. Its translation is CASSIFATNEKLFF. The gene calls are TRBV13 and TRBJ1-4, with D uncertain. V was clipped by 5 bases and J by 0 bases, with 7 bases between them. This CDR3 has 14 amino acids. Germline V gene data show CDR1 as PRHDT and CDR2 as FYEKMQ (reference sequence).

The chain carries TRBV20-1 and TRBJ1-2; TRBD1 aligns across 10 bases. Germline V gene lookup returns CDR1 DFQATT and CDR2 SNEGSKA (reference sequence). The CDR3 runs 13 residues. V lost 4 bases and J lost 6; bases outside the gene matches: 5. CDR3 region: CSAIRDRGNGYTF. CDR3 nucleotide sequence: TGCAGTGCTATCCGGGACAGGGGAAATGGCTACACCTTC.

There are many counts of this clonotype. CDR3 residues: CASSQVTGGIETQYF. CDR3 nucleotide sequence: TGTGCCAGCAGCCAAGTGACAGGGGGCATCGAGACCCAGTACTTC. The chain combines TRBV3-1 with TRBJ2-5, with 10 bases that match TRBD1. Looked up from germline, CDR1 is LGHDT and CDR2 is YNNKEL (reference sequence). V was pared by 1 base and J by 5 bases, with 4 bases of the junction left unmatched. This CDR3 has 15 residues.

At least ten counts were recorded for this clonotype. The V and J genes are TRBV5-1 and TRBJ2-5, with 9 bases lining up with TRBD2. Trimming took 3 bases from V and 5 from J; bases not matched to a gene: 8. This CDR3 is 15 amino acids long. Per the germline V gene, CDR1 is SGHRS and CDR2 is YFSETQ. CDR3 loop: CASSSYALAGETQYF. The CDR3 nucleotides read TGCGCCAGCAGCTCTTACGCCCTAGCGGGGGAGACCCAGTACTTC.

This clonotype was observed at least ten times. This chain links TRBV7-6 with TRBJ2-7; D ambiguous. The CDR3 loop spans 15 amino acids. V dropped 5 bases and J dropped 2 bases, with 16 bases sitting between them. Germline lookup yields CDR1 SGHVS and CDR2 FNYEAQ. CDR3 in amino acids: CASSPEMDGTYEQYF. As DNA, the CDR3 is TGTGCCAGCAGCCCCGAAATGGACGGAACCTACGAGCAGTACTTC. The whole variable domain, filled in from reference TRBV7-6 and TRBJ2-7, reads GAGVSQSPRYKVTKRGQDVALRCDPISGHVSLYWYRQALGQGPEFLTYFNYEAQQDKSGLPNDRFSAERPEGSISTLTIQRTEQRDSAMYRCASSPEMDGTYEQYFGPGTRLTVT.

This clonotype was detected ten times or more. This chain connects TRBV28 to TRBJ2-1, with 9 bases matching TRBD2. There are 18 residues in the CDR3. Looked up from germline, CDR1 is MDHEN and CDR2 is SYDVKM. Trimming cost V 2 bases and J 0 bases; bases outside gene matches: 8. The CDR3: CASSLMVGSGSSYNEQFF. CDR3 coding DNA: TGTGCCAGCAGTTTAATGGTCGGTAGCGGGAGCTCCTACAATGAGCAGTTCTTC.

This clonotype was observed a few times. This chain connects TRBV4-1 to TRBJ2-3; D uncertain. In germline, CDR1 is MGHRA, CDR2 YSYEKL. CDR3 size: 18 residues. The V end was cut by 0 bases, the J end by 1 base, with 17 bases between. The CDR3 region is CASSQDSRTTWGTDTQYF. DNA of the CDR3: TGCGCCAGCAGCCAAGATTCGAGAACTACCTGGGGCACAGATACGCAGTATTTT.

This clonotype appeared many times. This chain links TRBV2 with TRBJ2-1; 7 nucleotides agree with TRBD1. Looked up from germline, CDR1 is SNHLY and CDR2 is FYNNEI. This CDR3 has 15 residues. Trimming removed 6 bases from V and 2 bases from J; junction bases left unmatched: 7. The CDR3 region is CASSDRTGPYNEQFF. The CDR3 DNA is TGTGCCAGCAGCGATCGGACAGGACCCTACAATGAGCAGTTCTTC.

Many counts were recorded for this clonotype. This chain links TRBV6-1 with TRBJ2-7; possible D gene TRBD1, 7 bases. CDR3 length: 13 residues. CDR1 is MNHNS and CDR2 is SASEGT in the germline V gene. Trimming cost V 6 bases and J 3 bases, with 12 bases left between them. CDR3 sequence: CASRGGGSYEQYF. As DNA, the CDR3 is TGTGCCAGCAGAGGAGGGGGCAGCTACGAGCAGTACTTC.

The table lists this clonotype with many counts. The chain recombines TRBV18 with TRBJ1-1; 9 bases match TRBD1. The CDR3 spans 15 residues. J lost 5 bases, V lost 6 bases, and 10 bases had no gene match. The germline CDR1 and CDR2 sequences are KGHSH and LQKENI. This CDR3 reads CASSAGQGTSTEAFF. The CDR3 nucleotides are TGTGCCAGCTCGGCGGGACAGGGTACGAGTACTGAAGCTTTCTTT.

The sample holds many counts of this clonotype. The chain recombines TRBV6-1 with TRBJ2-3; 9 nucleotides align to TRBD2. This CDR3 is built from 15 residues. The germline gives CDR1 MNHNS, CDR2 SASEGT. J lost 5 bases, V lost 5 bases, and 8 bases had no gene match. The CDR3 DNA reads as TGTGCCAGCAGTCCCGCTAGCGGGGATGTAGATACGCAGTATTTT. Its protein product is CASSPASGDVDTQYF.

This clonotype was observed at least ten times. The chain has TRBV28 and TRBJ1-2, with TRBD1 as a possible D gene (5 bases). Germline CDR1 reads MDHEN; CDR2 reads SYDVKM. V was trimmed by 7 bases and J by 5 bases, leaving 20 bases between them. The CDR3 loop spans 15 amino acids. In DNA form, the CDR3 reads TGTGCCAGCACCTTTCCCGGGCAGGGTGGGTATGGCTACACCTTC. It encodes CASTFPGQGGYGYTF.

This clonotype was observed at least ten times. This rearrangement joins TRBV4-2 to TRBJ2-7; unclear D gene. Germline V gives CDR1 LGHNA, CDR2 YNFKEQ. Trimming removed 0 bases at V and 5 bases at J, with 5 bases between. The CDR3 is 12 residues long. CDR3 loop: CASSQDIDEQYF. CDR3 bases: TGTGCCAGCAGCCAAGATATCGACGAGCAGTACTTC.

V is TRBV6-1 and J is TRBJ2-1, with 13 bases identical to TRBD2. The trim removed 6 bases at V and 6 bases at J, leaving 5 bases unmatched. In germline, CDR1 is MNHNS, CDR2 SASEGT. The CDR3 runs 15 residues. For the CDR3, the DNA is TGTGCCAGCAGGACCGGGACTAGCGGGGCCAATGAGCAGTTCTTC. Amino acids: CASRTGTSGANEQFF.